This TCR beta chain was recovered during a study of human T cells and chemical hapten exposure. Overall study findings and caveats: As the donors had alopecia, their immune response may differ from healthy people's.

TCRdb reanalysed the RACE reads using MiXCR and keeps one entry per CDR3 protein. In the table there are fewer than 95,000 distinct CDR3 sequences, 8% to 13% of which are singletons. Remarks on this clonotype: Its antigen remains unknown.

Regarding time point: patch test 2, 6 weeks after DPC sensitization. Noted treatment: therapeutic diphenylcyclopropenone sensitization with weekly scalp DPC. Non-pregnant alopecia patients aged 18 to 70, suitable for DPC therapy. Unseparated into fractions, whole blood served as the source from which total RNA was extracted. The CDR3 extends over 14 amino acids. Per germline, CDR1 MNHEY and CDR2 SVGEGT. With 6 bases clipped from V and 4 bases from J, the junction kept 3 bases outside the gene matches. Material: whole blood, obtained in connection with sensitization to the hapten diphenylcyclopropenone (DPC). The receptor was derived from a man aged 35 to 55 with alopecia areata. Some clones in this sample may be carry-over from other donors' samples. The chain uses TRBV6-2 or TRBV6-3 and TRBJ2-1, with TRBD2 matching over 10 bases. The CDR3 sequence is CASRGLADYNEQFF. The CDR3 DNA reads TGTGCCAGCAGAGGACTAGCGGATTACAATGAGCAGTTCTTC.